The 16 T cell receptor beta chains below all came from one sample that was sequenced in a study of blood T cell repertoires in COVID-19. TCRdb's copy holds only in-frame clones and misses some; the assay was immunoSEQ multiplex PCR. Among under 70,000 clones listed, around 85% were seen once. The material sequenced was peripheral blood. The receptors stem from a man in his fifties or sixties with acute or convalescent COVID-19.

This chain uses TRBV18 with TRBJ1-4, with 7 positions matching TRBD1. The CDR3 has 18 amino acids. Germline trimming cut 2 bases from V and 2 bases from J; bases unmatched to any gene: 11. Germline assignment: CDR1 KGHSH and CDR2 LQKENI. CDR3 sequence: CASSPSTGAGGTNEKLFF. The DNA of the CDR3 is TGTGCCAGCTCACCATCCACAGGGGCCGGGGGCACTAATGAAAAACTGTTTTTT.

The V call is TRBV30, the J call TRBJ1-3, with a weak D call TRBD1 (6 bases). The CDR3 spans 14 residues. In germline, CDR1 is GTSNPN, CDR2 SVGIG (reference sequence). V lost 4 bases and J 0 bases, leaving 10 bases between the germline ends. The CDR3 spells CAWMDRFSGNTIYF. The DNA of the CDR3 is TGTGCCTGGATGGACAGATTCTCTGGAAACACCATATATTTT. The complete variable domain, with remaining parts taken from reference TRBV30 and TRBJ1-3, reads SQTIHQWPATLVQPVGSPLSLECTVEGTSNPNLYWYRQAAGRGLQLLFYSVGIGQISSEVPQNLSASRPQDRQFILSSKKLLLSDSGFYLCAWMDRFSGNTIYFGEGSWLTVV.

This clone was detected once. The chain is built from TRBV2 and TRBJ2-2; tentatively, D is TRBD2 (5 bases). CDR3 length equals 15 residues. CDR1 SNHLY and CDR2 FYNNEI come from the germline V gene. V gave up 10 bases and J gave up 1 base, with 16 bases separating them. CDR3 in DNA: TGTGCCACCTCAAGGGAGAACCTGAACACCGGGGAGCTGTTTTTT. Encoded protein: CATSRENLNTGELFF.

The CDR3 DNA reads as TGTGCCAGCAGCTTAGGGGCGGGCCCGCCTCAAGAGACCCAGTACTTC. Translated: CASSLGAGPPQETQYF. This chain connects TRBV7-6 to TRBJ2-5; D might be TRBD2 (5 bases). This CDR3 has 16 residues. Germline V gene data show CDR1 as SGHVS and CDR2 as FNYEAQ. Between the trimmed V and J ends, which lost 1 base and 2 bases, there was a span of 14 bases.

CDR3 bases: TGTGCCAGCAGCTTAGAACCGGGACTACTCTACAATGAGCAGTTCTTC. It specifies CASSLEPGLLYNEQFF. The chain recombines TRBV11-2 with TRBJ2-1; 7 nucleotides agree with TRBD2. The V and J ends lost 0 bases and 3 bases, in that order; junction bases with no gene match: 5. Germline CDR1 and CDR2: SGHAT and FQNNGV. The CDR3 is 16 amino acids.

The chain recombines TRBV7-9 with TRBJ2-7; D is possibly TRBD1 (7 bases). Germline-derived CDR1 and CDR2 are SEHNR and FQNEAQ (reference sequence). The V end lost 5 bases, the J end lost 3 bases, and 20 bases lay between the germline ends. The CDR3 length is 16 residues. CDR3 sequence reads: CASSPGAGTVLYEQYF. The CDR3 bases are TGTGCCAGCAGCCCGGGGGCCGGGACAGTACTCTACGAGCAGTACTTC.

In this sample, this clone turned up once. The V gene is TRBV7-3, the J gene TRBJ2-3, with 9 bases that match TRBD1. CDR3 size: 16 residues. V lost 6 bases and J lost 5; bases outside the gene matches: 12. Germline V lookup: CDR1 SGHTA, CDR2 FQGTGA. The CDR3 nucleotides are TGTGCCAGCAGTTACCGGGACAGGGTTTTTGGAGATACGCAGTATTTT. It yields the protein CASSYRDRVFGDTQYF. Filled out from reference TRBV7-3 and TRBJ2-3, the complete variable domain reads GAGVSQTPSNKVTEKGKYVELRCDPISGHTALYWYRQSLGQGPEFLIYFQGTGAADDSGLPNDRFFAVRPEGSVSTLKIQRTERGDSAVYLCASSYRDRVFGDTQYFGPGTRLTVL.

The chain carries TRBV7-2 and TRBJ1-1; 8 nucleotides line up with TRBD1. The CDR3 length is 13 residues. V was clipped by 5 bases and J by 10 bases; unmatched bases: 9. The V gene's germline CDR1 is SGHTA and CDR2 FQGNSA. The CDR3 region has the DNA TGTGCCAGCAGCCCGACCGCAGGGGGCACAGCTTTCTTT. This translates into CASSPTAGGTAFF.

This clone came up once. V gene TRBV7-3 combines with J gene TRBJ2-3; unclear D gene. CDR1 and CDR2 from the germline V gene are SGHTA and FQGTGA. The CDR3 length is 13 residues. Trimming pared 4 bases from V and 0 bases from J, leaving 5 bases between. This CDR3 is CASSSGSTDTQYF. CDR3 bases: TGTGCCAGCAGCTCAGGCAGCACAGATACGCAGTATTTT.

This clone was observed a few times. V gene TRBV7-9 combines with J gene TRBJ1-5, with a possible D match to TRBD1 (6 bases). The ends were cut back, 2 bases at V and 3 bases at J, with 17 bases in the middle. Germline loops: CDR1 SEHNR, CDR2 FQNEAQ (reference sequence). There are 17 residues in the CDR3. CDR3 protein: CASSLSLGAGNNQPQHF. The CDR3 DNA reads as TGTGCCAGCAGCTTATCTCTGGGGGCAGGAAACAATCAGCCCCAGCATTTT.

The gene calls are TRBV10-2 and TRBJ2-3; possibly TRBD2 for D (6 bases). V gave up 4 bases and J gave up 3 bases, with 14 bases separating them. The germline gives CDR1 WSHSY, CDR2 SAAADI. This CDR3 has 15 amino acids. CDR3 residues: CASSVGGGRTDTQYF. The CDR3 DNA reads as TGCGCCAGCAGTGTGGGCGGAGGGAGAACAGATACGCAGTATTTT.

The rearrangement joins TRBV13 to TRBJ1-5; D possibly corresponds to TRBD1 (5 bases). CDR1 is PRHDT, CDR2 FYEKMQ, per germline (reference sequence). With 0 bases removed from V and 2 bases from J, the gap between germline ends came to 8 bases. This CDR3 has 15 amino acids. This CDR3 is CASSLGLGGNQPQHF. CDR3 bases: TGTGCCAGCAGCTTAGGCCTAGGGGGCAATCAGCCCCAGCATTTT.

The rearrangement links TRBV7-6 to TRBJ1-2, with D uncertain. Trimming pared 0 bases from V and 7 bases from J, leaving 12 bases between. This CDR3 is built from 14 residues. The germline V gene encodes CDR1 SGHVS and CDR2 FNYEAQ. Here the CDR3 reads CASSLAGGISGYTF. The CDR3 DNA reads as TGTGCCAGCAGCTTAGCGGGAGGGATTTCTGGCTACACCTTC.

This clone was recorded once. The chain is built from TRBV30 and TRBJ2-7, with D tentatively TRBD2 (5 bases). Trimming stripped 4 bases from V and 0 bases from J, with 13 bases between. This CDR3 region has 14 residues. Per the germline V gene, CDR1 is GTSNPN and CDR2 is SVGIG (reference sequence). The CDR3 DNA sequence: TGTGCCTGGAAAGGCGCGGGTAGCTCCTACGAGCAGTACTTC. Protein sequence: CAWKGAGSSYEQYF.

V and J are TRBV7-9 and TRBJ2-7; unclear D gene. V was shortened by 5 bases and J by 2 bases, with 19 bases between the two germline ends. The CDR3 is made up of 16 amino acids. From germline, CDR1 is SEHNR and CDR2 FQNEAQ (reference sequence). CDR3 sequence: CASSPPGVSRTYEQYF. The CDR3 coding sequence is TGTGCCAGCAGCCCCCCCGGTGTTAGCCGAACCTACGAGCAGTACTTC.

This rearrangement joins TRBV4-1 to TRBJ1-5; D might be TRBD1 (5 bases). There are 16 residues in the CDR3. V dropped 4 bases and J dropped 3 bases, with 16 bases sitting between them. Looked up from germline, CDR1 is MGHRA and CDR2 is YSYEKL. In DNA form, the CDR3 reads TGCGCCAGCAGCCCCCGGGGGGAGTTACTCAATCAGCCCCAGCATTTT. This gives the protein CASSPRGELLNQPQHF.